This T cell receptor (beta chain) was identified in a study of T cell repertoires in cytomegalovirus infection. Study-wide context: Public TCR beta signatures marked donors with CMV infection and the matching HLA.

The CDR3 spans 11 residues. Germline V gene sequence: CDR1 LNHDA, CDR2 SQIVND (reference sequence). The V end was cut by 7 bases, the J end by 4 bases, with 7 bases between. Using its own MiXCR run on the reads, TCRdb lists one record per CDR3 protein. The sample yields approximately 250,000 distinct CDR3 sequences, about 12% seen once. Study results and limitations: Clonotypes of TCR beta that were HLA-C-restricted and CMV-specific dominated the ex vivo response.

Remarks on this clonotype: The antigen remains unidentified.

The sequenced sample consisted of PBMCs. The TCR originated in a human donor in good health (CMV status not recorded). Some clones in this sample may be carry-over from other donors' samples. This chain uses TRBV19 with TRBJ1-1; D call uncertain. The CDR3 loop is CASIRGTEAFF. CDR3 nucleotides: TGTGCCAGTATCCGGGGCACTGAAGCTTTCTTT.